This is a list of T cell receptor beta chains from one sample in a study of blood T cell repertoires in COVID-19. Libraries were prepared by immunoSEQ multiplex PCR; TCRdb keeps only in-frame clonotypes and omits some of them. The sample carries about 58,000 clones, approximately 89% recorded once. What was sequenced was peripheral blood. These TCRs come from a woman aged 55-69 years with active COVID-19. Each CDR3 is given with its conserved first and last residue. A D gene is named only where the DNA matches it firmly. Expanded clones get a size class; other rows say once, few or many, or leave the size out.

V gene	J gene	D gene	clone size	CDR3 length	CDR3 DNA	CDR3 protein
TRBV5-1	TRBJ2-1	TRBD2	-	15	TGCGCCAGCAGCCCCAGGACTAGTACCTACAATGAGCAGTTCTTC	CASSPRTSTYNEQFF
TRBV7-2	TRBJ1-5	TRBD1	few	14	TGTGCCAGCAGCTCCGGACAGGGAGGTCAGCCCCAGCATTTT	CASSSGQGGQPQHF
TRBV30	TRBJ2-1	TRBD2	-	17	TGTGCCTGGAAATATCCGGGACTAGCGGGGGGGCAAGGTGAGCAGTTCTTC	CAWKYPGLAGGQGEQFF
TRBV24-1	TRBJ2-5	TRBD2	-	18	TGTGCCACCAGTGACCCACTAGCGGGGGGTTCCCTCGCGGAGACCCAGTACTTC	CATSDPLAGGSLAETQYF
TRBV11-2	TRBJ2-7	TRBD2	few	14	TGTGCCAGCAGCCCCGGGACTAGCGGTTACGAGCAGTACTTC	CASSPGTSGYEQYF
TRBV19	TRBJ1-1	TRBD1	-	14	TGTGCCAGTGAGGACAGGGCCATGAACACTGAAGCTTTCTTT	CASEDRAMNTEAFF
TRBV9	TRBJ2-2	TRBD1	-	16	TGTGCCAGCAGCGTAGAGGGGGCTTTGAACACCGGGGAGCTGTTTTTT	CASSVEGALNTGELFF
TRBV29-1	TRBJ2-7	-	-	14	TGCAGCGCCACAGGTGGCAGTCGAAGGGACGAGCAGTACTTC	CSATGGSRRDEQYF
TRBV3-1/TRBV3-2	TRBJ2-5	TRBD2	-	17	TGTGCCAGCAGCCATACAGGGACTAGCCTGTACCAAGAGACCCAGTACTTC	CASSHTGTSLYQETQYF
TRBV20-1	TRBJ1-4	-	-	11	TGCAGCATGGAGGACCATGAAAAACTGTTTTTT	CSMEDHEKLFF
TRBV6-5	TRBJ2-7	-	once	13	TGTGCCAGCAGTCGGACAGATTCCTACGAGCAGTACTTC	CASSRTDSYEQYF
TRBV29-1	TRBJ1-2	TRBD1	-	15	TGCAGCGCTCACACGGGACCGGGACAGGGGAATCGTGAGGACTTC	CSAHTGPGQGNREDF
TRBV7-9	TRBJ1-1	-	-	16	TGTGCCAGCAGCCCGAGGGATCCGAGGGCGAACACTGAAGCTTTCTTT	CASSPRDPRANTEAFF
TRBV5-1	TRBJ1-6	-	-	16	TGCGCCAGCAGCTCGGGGAGAAGCTCCTATAATTCACCCCTCCACTTT	CASSSGRSSYNSPLHF
TRBV18	TRBJ1-5	-	-	13	TGTGCCAGCTCACTCCTACTTGATCAGCCCCAGCATTTT	CASSLLLDQPQHF
TRBV7-3	TRBJ2-3	TRBD2	-	15	TGTGCCAGCAGCCGGACTAGCGGGGTTGCAGATACGCAGTATTTT	CASSRTSGVADTQYF
TRBV7-9	TRBJ1-5	-	few	17	TGTGCCAGCAGCTTCCATTTGCCTGACAAGGTCCAAAGCCCCCAGCATTTT	CASSFHLPDKVQSPQHF
TRBV6-2/TRBV6-3	TRBJ1-2	-	-	17	TGTGCCAGCAGTGGGCTCCACTCAGGGCCCCGAATCTATGGCTACACCTTC	CASSGLHSGPRIYGYTF
TRBV19	TRBJ1-1	-	-	14	TGTGCCAGTAGTATAGGGCAGTTGAACACTGAAGCTTTCTTT	CASSIGQLNTEAFF
TRBV2	TRBJ1-1	-	-	12	TGTGCCAGCAGTGGGGAGGGGAGGGGAGCTTTCTTT	CASSGEGRGAFF
TRBV7-8	TRBJ1-5	-	-	13	TGTGCCAGCAGCTTAGGCAGGAATCAGCCCCAGCATTTT	CASSLGRNQPQHF
TRBV19	TRBJ1-5	-	-	17	TGTGCCAGTAGTATAGGGGGGGGCCCAGGTTTAAGCCGGCCCCAGCATTTT	CASSIGGGPGLSRPQHF
TRBV4-2	TRBJ2-2	-	-	17	TGTGCCAGCAGCCAAGATCCCTATCGTGTGAACACCGGGGAGCTGTTTTTT	CASSQDPYRVNTGELFF
TRBV15	TRBJ1-2	-	-	15	TGTGCCACCAGCAGAGAAAGGCAGGCTTACTATGGCTACACCTTC	CATSRERQAYYGYTF
TRBV5-1	TRBJ2-3	-	-	15	TGCGCCAGCAGCTTGGCCTCTTCTAGCACAGATACGCAGTATTTT	CASSLASSSTDTQYF
TRBV30	TRBJ1-2	-	-	13	TGTGCCTTAAAGGAGTTAGCTAACTATGGCTACACCTTC	CALKELANYGYTF
TRBV6-2/TRBV6-3	TRBJ2-7	-	-	16	TGTGCCAGCAGCCCTGGGGCGGGAATAAGCTCCTACGAGCAGTACTTC	CASSPGAGISSYEQYF
TRBV5-1	TRBJ1-1	-	-	13	TGCGCCAGCAGCCTTCCAGCGGGGTCTGAAGCTTTCTTT	CASSLPAGSEAFF
TRBV7-9	TRBJ1-1	TRBD1	-	15	TGTGCCAGCAGAATTACAGGGGGCGCGGATTTTATGGCTTTCTTT	CASRITGGADFMAFF
TRBV20-1	TRBJ1-5	-	-	15	TGCAGTGCTAGTCTCGGAAGCCGGGGAAATCAGCCCCAGCATTTT	CSASLGSRGNQPQHF
TRBV6-5	TRBJ1-5	-	once	13	TGTGCCAGCATGGGGCCGGGTTGGCAGCCCCAGCATTTT	CASMGPGWQPQHF
TRBV7-9	TRBJ2-1	TRBD2	once	13	TGTGCCAGGGGACTAGCGGGGGCAAATGAGCAGTTCTTC	CARGLAGANEQFF
TRBV28	TRBJ2-3	-	-	17	TGTGCCAGCTCGCCAGCCGGGACAAAGGTCAGCACAGATACGCAGTATTTT	CASSPAGTKVSTDTQYF
TRBV9	TRBJ1-6	TRBD1	few	16	TGTGCCAGCAGTTCAGGGGGACGGTTCGGGGATTCACCCCTCCACTTT	CASSSGGRFGDSPLHF
TRBV3-1/TRBV3-2	TRBJ1-2	-	once	14	TGTGCCAGCAGCCTTCCAGGGGCTGGGGTTGGCTACACCTTC	CASSLPGAGVGYTF
TRBV5-1	TRBJ1-1	TRBD1	-	18	TGCGCCAGCAGCTCCCCCCCTGGACAGGGGGCAGCGGACACTGAAGCTTTCTTT	CASSSPPGQGAADTEAFF
TRBV5-4	TRBJ2-5	TRBD2	-	13	TGTGCCAGCAGCCGGACTAGCGGGGAGACCCAGTACTTC	CASSRTSGETQYF
TRBV6-5	TRBJ1-1	-	-	14	TGTGCCAGCAGGGGCGTAAGGTCGAACACTGAAGCTTTCTTT	CASRGVRSNTEAFF
TRBV25-1	TRBJ1-3	TRBD1	-	14	TGTGCCAGCCAGCCGGGACAGGCTGGAAACACCATATATTTT	CASQPGQAGNTIYF
TRBV18	TRBJ2-4	TRBD1	-	13	TGTGCCAGCTCACTCGGGACAGAAAACATTCAGTACTTC	CASSLGTENIQYF
TRBV7-2	TRBJ1-4	TRBD1	-	17	TGTGCCAGCAGCCACCTCCGGGACAGCGCAACTAATGAAAAACTGTTTTTT	CASSHLRDSATNEKLFF
TRBV27	TRBJ2-3	-	-	13	TGTGCCACCAGCCCCCTAAACACAGATACGCAGTATTTT	CATSPLNTDTQYF
TRBV15	TRBJ1-5	TRBD1	few	13	TGTGCCACCAGCGAGGGGGCTACGAAGCCCCAGCATTTT	CATSEGATKPQHF
TRBV6-5	TRBJ2-7	-	-	10	TGTGCCAGCAGATCCGGCGAGCAGTACTTC	CASRSGEQYF
TRBV19	TRBJ2-5	TRBD2	few	14	TGTGCCAGTAGGGAACTAGCGGGCTTAGGGACCCAGTACTTC	CASRELAGLGTQYF
TRBV6-1	TRBJ1-1	-	-	16	TGTGCCAGCAGTGAAGCGCCCGTCAGAATGAACACTGAAGCTTTCTTT	CASSEAPVRMNTEAFF
TRBV5-5	TRBJ2-7	TRBD1	-	16	TGTGCCAGCAGCTTGGACGCCCGGGACAGGACGGGGGAGCAGTACTTC	CASSLDARDRTGEQYF
TRBV5-5	TRBJ1-5	TRBD1	large	15	TGTGCCAGCAGCCTCTCCGGGACAGGGACTCAGCCCCAGCATTTT	CASSLSGTGTQPQHF
TRBV12-3/TRBV12-4	TRBJ1-1	-	-	13	TGTGCCAGCAGTTTTGCGGGGAACACTGAAGCTTTCTTT	CASSFAGNTEAFF
TRBV7-2	TRBJ2-3	-	-	16	TGTGCCAGCAGCTTACTGAGGCCCTCACGCACAGATACGCAGTATTTT	CASSLLRPSRTDTQYF
TRBV10-3	TRBJ1-1	TRBD1	-	14	TGTGCCATCAGTGACTCGACAGGGGGCACTGAAGCTTTCTTT	CAISDSTGGTEAFF
TRBV19	TRBJ2-3	-	-	14	TGTGCCAGTAGTATTTCGGACTTCACAGATACGCAGTATTTT	CASSISDFTDTQYF
TRBV9	TRBJ1-5	-	once	14	TGTGCCAGCAGCGCCACAGGTTTCAATCAGCCCCAGCATTTT	CASSATGFNQPQHF
TRBV29-1	TRBJ1-1	TRBD1	-	13	TGCAGCGCAAGGACAGGGTTGGGCACTGAAGCTTTCTTT	CSARTGLGTEAFF
TRBV6-2/TRBV6-3	TRBJ2-5	TRBD2	-	14	TGTGCCAGCACCCCTCTGGGGGGGAAAGAGACCCAGTACTTC	CASTPLGGKETQYF